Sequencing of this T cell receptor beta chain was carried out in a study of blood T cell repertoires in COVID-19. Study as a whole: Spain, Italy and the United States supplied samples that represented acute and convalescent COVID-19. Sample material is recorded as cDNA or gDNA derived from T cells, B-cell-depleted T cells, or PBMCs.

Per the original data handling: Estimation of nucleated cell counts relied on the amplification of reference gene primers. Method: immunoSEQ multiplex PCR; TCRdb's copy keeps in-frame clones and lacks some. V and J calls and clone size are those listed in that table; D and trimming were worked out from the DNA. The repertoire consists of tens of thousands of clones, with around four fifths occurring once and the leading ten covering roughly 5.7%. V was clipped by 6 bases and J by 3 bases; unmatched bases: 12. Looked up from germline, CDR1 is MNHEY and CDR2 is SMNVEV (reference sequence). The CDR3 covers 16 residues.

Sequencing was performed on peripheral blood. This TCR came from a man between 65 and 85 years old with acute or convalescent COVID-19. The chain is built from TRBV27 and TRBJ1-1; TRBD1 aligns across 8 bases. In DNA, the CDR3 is TGTGCCAGCAGCCCGAGACAGGGGTTGGGGGACACTGAAGCTTTCTTT. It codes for CASSPRQGLGDTEAFF.